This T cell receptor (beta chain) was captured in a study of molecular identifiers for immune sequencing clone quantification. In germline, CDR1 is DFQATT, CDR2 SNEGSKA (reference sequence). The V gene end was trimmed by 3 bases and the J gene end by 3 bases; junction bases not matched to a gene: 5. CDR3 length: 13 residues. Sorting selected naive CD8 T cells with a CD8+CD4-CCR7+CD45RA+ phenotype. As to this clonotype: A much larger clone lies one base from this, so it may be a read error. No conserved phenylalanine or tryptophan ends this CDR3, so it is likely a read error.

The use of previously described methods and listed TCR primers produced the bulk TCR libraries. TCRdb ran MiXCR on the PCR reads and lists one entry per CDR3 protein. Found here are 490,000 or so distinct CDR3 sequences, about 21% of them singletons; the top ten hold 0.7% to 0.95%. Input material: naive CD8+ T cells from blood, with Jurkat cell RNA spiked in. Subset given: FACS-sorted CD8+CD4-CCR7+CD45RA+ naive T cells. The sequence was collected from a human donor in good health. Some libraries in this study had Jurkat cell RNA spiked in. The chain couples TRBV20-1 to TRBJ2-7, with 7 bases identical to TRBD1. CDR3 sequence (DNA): TGCAGTGCTAGGACAGGGAAGAACTACGAGCAGTACTCC. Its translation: CSARTGKNYEQYS.